This entry is about one TCR beta chain. The entry originates in a study of cytomegalovirus exposure and HLA in healthy donors. Study information: Earlier sequencing of about 179 million T cells yielded nearly 120 million unique TCR beta sequences.

The primer mix had 60 Vbeta and 13 Jbeta primers. Libraries were prepared by immunoSEQ multiplex PCR; TCRdb keeps only in-frame clonotypes and omits some of them. The table includes about 140,000 clones, roughly four fifths detected once. V dropped 4 bases and J dropped 4; count of bases not matched to a gene: 14. The CDR3 length is 17 residues. Germline CDR1 SGHNT, CDR2 YYREEE (reference sequence). The sample comprised PBMCs. The chain is built from TRBV5-4 and TRBJ2-1, with 7 bases identical to TRBD2. This TCR derives from a man aged 18-30 years in good health and CMV-seropositive. The CDR3 is CASSAPTGRGNYNEQFF. CDR3 DNA sequence: TGTGCCAGCAGCGCCCCGACGGGGCGGGGGAATTACAATGAGCAGTTCTTC.